This T cell receptor beta chain was sequenced during a study of T cell responses to AZD1222 COVID-19 vaccine (dated by TCRdb to about 2021). In terms of the full investigation: AZD1222 recipients given second doses at about 4 weeks or at about 12 weeks were pooled, since spike-specific TCR depth and breadth were not found to differ between the two schedules. Trial participants were enrolled by age into 18-55, 56-69 and 70-plus year subgroups, with roughly 150, 30 and 60 TCR-sequenced participants respectively. A total of 230 or so trial participants underwent TCR sequencing, of whom around 200 received two doses of AZD1222 and about 26 received two doses of the MenACWY control vaccine. Study-level results and caveats: Most participants were white British and females outnumbered males, and the authors suggested that clonal diversity may have been underestimated. Reportedly, close to half of the unique spike-specific TCRs recognized epitopes lying outside the regions that are mutated in the B.1.351 and B.1.1.7 variants. Only a handful of AZD1222 recipients were SARS-CoV-2 seropositive at baseline, limiting conclusions about previously exposed vaccinees. Because no day 14 peak-response samples were available, repertoires were characterized only after the peak T cell response. CD4 TCRs associated with the vaccine covered the entire spike protein, and the dominant responses were in regions 160-218 and 743-854. After two AZD1222 doses, spike-specific TCR breadth and depth were significantly higher than at day 0 and than in MenACWY recipients. The 56-69-year group was small, and its depth increase did not reach significance, likely because of low power.

Of note for this clone: Its cognate antigen has yet to be identified. Base quality data are lacking; no much larger clone is found one base away.

The sample's time point, from its label and the paper: baseline before first vaccination. The vaccinee samples were drawn from two UK trials, COV001 and COV002, one of which was a single-blind randomized controlled phase 2/3 trial testing AZD1222 (ChAdOx1 nCoV-19) in healthy adults. For TCRbeta chain sequencing, PBMC samples were collected from trial participants at day 0 and at day 28 after the second dose. The CDR3 regions of human TCRbeta chains were analyzed by immunosequencing. In the authors' own workflow: Repertoire TCRs were checked for matches against a reference library of SARS-CoV-2-specific TCRs that had been generated using the MIRA antigen-specificity platform. Breadth meant the fraction of unique TCRs that were SARS-CoV-2-associated, whereas depth meant the fraction of total T cells that were SARS-CoV-2-associated. Using the MIRA data, every spike-specific TCR was mapped to the spike region that the TCR reacted to and assigned to either a CD4 or a CD8 class. Log10-transformed breadth and depth values were compared by one-way ANOVA with Sidak's multiple comparisons tests. TCRdb retrieved this table from immuneACCESS and kept in-frame rearrangements only. Not all clones are present; in checked studies, unresolved V genes account for under half, and no reason is known for the remainder. Clone size and the V and J calls come from that table; the DNA yielded D and trimming. The sample contains some 160,000 clones, about nine tenths of them found a single time. About 1.6% of the sample lies in the top ten.

The CDR3, from cysteine to phenylalanine, totals 13 residues. Of all the DNA, just the CDR3 is kept, 39 bases in frame from base 1. Recombination linked TRBV12-2 to TRBJ2-5; the table assigns TRBD2, which was not confirmed against the DNA. TRBV12-2 is classified as a pseudogene. The clonotype was recovered from an adult in good health. The starting material was peripheral blood, obtained on day 0 of AZD1222 vaccination. The nucleotides are TGTGCAAGTCCCTCGGACTACCAAGAGACCCAGTACTTC. This yields the protein CASPSDYQETQYF.